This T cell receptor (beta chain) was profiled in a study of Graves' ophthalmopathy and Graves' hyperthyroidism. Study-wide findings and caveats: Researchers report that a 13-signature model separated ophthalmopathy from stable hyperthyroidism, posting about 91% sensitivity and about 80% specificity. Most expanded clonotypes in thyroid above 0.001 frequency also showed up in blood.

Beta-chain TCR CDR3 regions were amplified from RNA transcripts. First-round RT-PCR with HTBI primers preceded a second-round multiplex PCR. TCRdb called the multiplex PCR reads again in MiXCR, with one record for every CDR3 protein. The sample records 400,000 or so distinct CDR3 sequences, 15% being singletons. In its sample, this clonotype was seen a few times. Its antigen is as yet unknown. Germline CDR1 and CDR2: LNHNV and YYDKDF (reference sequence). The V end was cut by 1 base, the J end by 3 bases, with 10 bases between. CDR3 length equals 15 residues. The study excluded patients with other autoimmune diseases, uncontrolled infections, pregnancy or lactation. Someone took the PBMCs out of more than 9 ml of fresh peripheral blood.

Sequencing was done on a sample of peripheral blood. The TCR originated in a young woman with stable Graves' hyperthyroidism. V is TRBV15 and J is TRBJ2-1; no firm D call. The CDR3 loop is CATSRAPDGYNEQFF. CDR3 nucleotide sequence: TGTGCCACCAGCAGAGCCCCGGACGGCTACAATGAGCAGTTCTTC.